This entry lists 22 T cell receptor beta chains sequenced from one sample in a study of CD8 T cells in Susac syndrome. The RNA input was about 0.5 to 1 ug, and it was reverse transcribed with random hexamers. TCRdb passed the immunoSEQ multiplex PCR reads through MiXCR, listing each CDR3 protein once. The sample includes fewer than 250,000 distinct CDR3 sequences, about 90% of them seen just once. Sequenced input: CD8+ T cells from PBMCs. These TCRs come from a human donor with multiple sclerosis.

J is TRBJ1-4 and V is TRBV7-9; no clear D. The CDR3 contains 14 residues. Trimming pared 1 base from V and 5 bases from J, leaving 8 bases between. Germline V gene data show CDR1 as SEHNR and CDR2 as FQNEAQ (reference sequence). The CDR3: CASSLVEMNEKLFF. The CDR3 bases are TGTGCCAGCAGCTTAGTGGAGATGAATGAAAAACTGTTTTTT.

V gene TRBV2 combines with J gene TRBJ2-5, with D hard to call. Germline CDR1 reads SNHLY; CDR2 reads FYNNEI. V was shortened by 3 bases and J by 2 bases, with 4 bases between the two germline ends. This CDR3 is 12 amino acids long. The CDR3 region has the DNA TGTGCCAGCAGTGACAGACAAGAGACCCAGTACTTC. Amino acid sequence: CASSDRQETQYF.

The chain recombines TRBV24-1 with TRBJ2-7; 9 bases line up with TRBD1. Germline loops: CDR1 KGHDR, CDR2 SFDVKD. V lost 4 bases, J lost 6 bases, and 6 bases stayed unmatched. The CDR3 sequence is 14 residues long. The CDR3 DNA reads TGTGCCACCAGTGACCCGGGACAGGGTGGCGAGCAGTACTTC. It is translated as CATSDPGQGGEQYF.

This rearrangement joins TRBV20-1 to TRBJ2-1, with 8 bases identical to TRBD2. The CDR3 runs to 15 residues. After removal of 3 bases from V and 4 bases from J, the junction contained 8 bases not matched to a gene. Per the germline V gene, CDR1 is DFQATT and CDR2 is SNEGSKA (reference sequence). The CDR3 DNA is TGCAGTGCTAGGGACCTAGCGGGCCCTTACAATGAGCAGTTCTTC. Amino acid sequence: CSARDLAGPYNEQFF.

The chain joins TRBV2 to TRBJ1-5, with D hard to call. V was clipped by 4 bases and J by 0 bases, with 10 bases between them. CDR1 and CDR2 (germline): SNHLY, FYNNEI. The CDR3 sequence is 15 residues long. CDR3 sequence: CASSATVYSNQPQHF. DNA for the CDR3: TGTGCCAGCAGTGCGACCGTCTATAGCAATCAGCCCCAGCATTTT.

This sequence joins TRBV19 and TRBJ2-1; tentatively, D is TRBD1 (8 bases). Germline V gives CDR1 LNHDA, CDR2 SQIVND (reference sequence). Trimming took off 10 bases at V and 5 bases at J, with 21 bases between the two ends. CDR3 length: 15 residues. The CDR3 sequence: CATLYRGGRNNEQFF. The CDR3 coding sequence is TGTGCCACCCTATACAGGGGGGGAAGAAACAATGAGCAGTTCTTC.

The chain carries TRBV5-1 and TRBJ2-7, with 7 bases lining up with TRBD1. J gave up 1 base and V 5 bases, and 6 bases lay outside the gene matches. Per germline, CDR1 SGHRS and CDR2 YFSETQ. This CDR3 is 14 amino acids long. The CDR3 here is CASRHPGQSYEQYF. As DNA, the CDR3 is TGCGCCAGCAGGCACCCGGGACAGTCCTACGAGCAGTACTTC.

The V and J genes are TRBV6-5 and TRBJ2-2, with TRBD1 identical over 10 bases. Trimming at V came to 7 bases and at J to 3 bases, leaving 5 bases not matched to a gene. CDR1 and CDR2 from the germline V gene are MNHEY and SVGAGI. This CDR3 spans 15 amino acids. CDR3 loop: CASMTGGLYTGELFF. In DNA form, the CDR3 reads TGTGCCAGCATGACAGGGGGCTTGTACACCGGGGAGCTGTTTTTT.

J is TRBJ1-5 and V is TRBV19, with D tentatively TRBD1 (5 bases). The CDR3 covers 15 residues. Germline V gene sequence: CDR1 LNHDA, CDR2 SQIVND (reference sequence). The V gene lost 0 bases and the J gene lost 11 bases, with 17 bases spanning the gap. CDR3: CASSIEEGSLEAQHF. In DNA form, the CDR3 reads TGTGCCAGTAGTATAGAGGAGGGGTCCTTAGAGGCCCAGCATTTT.

V usage is TRBV2 and J usage is TRBJ2-7; 8 bases align to TRBD1. In germline, CDR1 is SNHLY, CDR2 FYNNEI. This CDR3 region has 13 residues. Germline trimming cut 11 bases from V and 0 bases from J; bases unmatched to any gene: 6. The CDR3 loop reads CAFRTGSSYEQYF. CDR3 bases: TGTGCCTTCCGGACAGGGAGCTCCTACGAGCAGTACTTC.

This clonotype was recorded only once. CDR3 sequence (DNA): TGTGCCTGGAGTGAAGACGGGTCCTACGAGCAGTACTTC. Protein sequence: CAWSEDGSYEQYF. V is TRBV30 and J is TRBJ2-7; D is uncertain. Germline lookup yields CDR1 GTSNPN and CDR2 SVGIG (reference sequence). V shed 1 base and J shed 1 base, with 8 bases lying between them. The CDR3 is 13 residues long.

This clonotype has a handful of counts. The chain carries TRBV23-1 and TRBJ2-7, with D hard to call. TRBV23-1 is assigned to the ORF class and has an uncertain function. This CDR3 is 12 amino acids long. The V gene lost 1 base and the J gene lost 3 bases, with 4 bases spanning the gap. CDR3 sequence: CASSQFYYEQYF. Written as DNA, the CDR3 is TGCGCCAGCAGTCAATTCTACTACGAGCAGTACTTC.

The rearrangement links TRBV29-1 to TRBJ2-1, with 8 bases that match TRBD1. Per the germline V gene, CDR1 is SQVTM and CDR2 is ANQGSEA. CDR3 length equals 14 residues. V dropped 6 bases and J dropped 5; count of bases not matched to a gene: 9. The CDR3 here is CSVADRDHHNEQFF. CDR3 in DNA: TGCAGCGTGGCGGACAGGGACCACCACAATGAGCAGTTCTTC.

The chain links TRBV9 to TRBJ1-3; D is ambiguous. This CDR3 comprises 13 residues. Germline loops: CDR1 SGDLS, CDR2 YYNGEE. Trimming shortened V by 4 bases and J by 4 bases, and 9 bases separated the two germline ends. The CDR3 DNA sequence: TGTGCCAGCAGCCCTCGGGTCGGAAACACCATATATTTT. Protein: CASSPRVGNTIYF.

This clonotype was counted only a few times. The genes are TRBV6-5 and TRBJ2-7, with 7 nucleotides matching TRBD1. Germline CDR1 is MNHEY and CDR2 is SVGAGI. CDR3 length: 12 residues. The junction had 1 base not matched to a gene; V was cut back by 2 bases and J by 6 bases. The CDR3, as DNA: TGTGCCAGCAGTTACCCAGGGGGCGAGCAGTACTTC. This sequence encodes CASSYPGGEQYF.

V usage is TRBV15 and J usage is TRBJ2-1; TRBD2 matches 13 bases. The ends lost 4 bases at V and 9 bases at J; junction bases unmatched: 6. The CDR3 has 15 residues. Germline V gene data show CDR1 as LNHNV and CDR2 as YYDKDF (reference sequence). In DNA form, the CDR3 reads TGTGCCACCAGCACCCGACTAGCGGGAGGAGGTGAGCAGTTCTTC. Translated, it gives CATSTRLAGGGEQFF.

The chain recombines TRBV20-1 with TRBJ1-2; possibly TRBD1 for D (5 bases). Germline values: CDR1 DFQATT, CDR2 SNEGSKA (reference sequence). V was shortened by 1 base and J by 5 bases, with 8 bases between the two germline ends. CDR3 length equals 12 residues. CDR3 sequence reads: CSARGGEYGYTF. For the CDR3, the DNA is TGCAGTGCTAGAGGGGGCGAGTATGGCTACACCTTC.

This CDR3 reads CASSMSGGLSEQYF. The DNA for the CDR3 is TGTGCCAGTAGTATGTCAGGGGGCCTCAGTGAGCAGTACTTC. V is TRBV19 and J is TRBJ2-7; 8 bases are shared with TRBD1. Germline V gene sequence: CDR1 LNHDA, CDR2 SQIVND (reference sequence). CDR3 length: 14 amino acids. Trimming at V came to 3 bases and at J to 7 bases, leaving 8 bases not matched to a gene.

This clonotype came up once. The chain uses TRBV3-1 and TRBJ2-7; the match to TRBD2 covers 8 bases. The trim removed 4 bases at V and 0 bases at J, leaving 20 bases unmatched. CDR1 is LGHDT and CDR2 is YNNKEL in the germline V gene (reference sequence). The CDR3 has 20 residues. CDR3 sequence: CASSPLGSGTILGLSYEQYF. The CDR3 nucleotides read TGTGCCAGCAGCCCCCTTGGTAGCGGGACGATCCTCGGCCTCTCCTACGAGCAGTACTTC.

The chain's CDR3 is CASSLGAWTYNEQFF. In nucleotides, the CDR3 is TGTGCCAGCAGTTTGGGAGCTTGGACCTACAATGAGCAGTTCTTC. The V call is TRBV27, the J call TRBJ2-1; D perhaps matches TRBD2 (5 bases). V was cut by 3 bases and J by 2 bases, with 11 bases left in between. There are 15 residues in the CDR3. Germline CDR1 MNHEY, CDR2 SMNVEV (reference sequence).

The rearrangement uses TRBV10-3 and TRBJ2-7; D is unresolved. This CDR3 contains 13 residues. V lost 2 bases to trimming and J lost 3 bases, with 8 bases between them. CDR1 ENHRY and CDR2 SYGVKD come from the germline V gene. In nucleotides, the CDR3 is TGTGCCATCAGTGAGCCACCGGGCTACGAGCAGTACTTC. Protein product: CAISEPPGYEQYF.

The chain's CDR3 is CASSFGTPTGELFF. The CDR3 DNA reads as TGCGCCAGCAGCTTCGGGACTCCAACCGGGGAGCTGTTTTTT. The chain is built from TRBV5-1 and TRBJ2-2, with TRBD2 as a possible D gene (6 bases). V shed 2 bases and J shed 5 bases, with 10 bases lying between them. In germline, CDR1 is SGHRS, CDR2 YFSETQ. The CDR3 is 14 amino acids.